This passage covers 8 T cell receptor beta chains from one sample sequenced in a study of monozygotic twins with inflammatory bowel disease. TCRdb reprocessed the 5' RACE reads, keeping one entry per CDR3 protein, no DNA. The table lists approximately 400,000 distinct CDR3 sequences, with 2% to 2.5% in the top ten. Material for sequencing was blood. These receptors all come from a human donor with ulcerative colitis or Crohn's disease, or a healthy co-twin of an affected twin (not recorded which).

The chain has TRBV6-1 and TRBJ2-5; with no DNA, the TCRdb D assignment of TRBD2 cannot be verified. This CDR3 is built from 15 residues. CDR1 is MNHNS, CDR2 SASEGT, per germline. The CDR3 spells CASGGGMVLQETQYF.

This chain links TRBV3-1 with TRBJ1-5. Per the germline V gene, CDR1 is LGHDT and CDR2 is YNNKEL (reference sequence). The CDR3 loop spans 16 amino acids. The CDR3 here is CASSQDRQHPNQPQHF. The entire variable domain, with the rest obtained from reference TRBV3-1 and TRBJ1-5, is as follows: DTAVSQTPKYLVTQMGNDKSIKCEQNLGHDTMYWYKQDSKKFLKIMFSYNNKELIINETVPNRFSPKSPDKAHLNLHINSLELGDSAVYFCASSQDRQHPNQPQHFGDGTRLSIL.

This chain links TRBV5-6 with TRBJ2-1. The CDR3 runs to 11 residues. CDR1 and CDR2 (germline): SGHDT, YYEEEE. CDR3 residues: CASIKGNEQFF.

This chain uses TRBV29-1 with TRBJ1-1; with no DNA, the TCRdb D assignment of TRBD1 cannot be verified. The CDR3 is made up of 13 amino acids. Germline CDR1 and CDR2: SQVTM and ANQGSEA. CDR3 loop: CSPYGGGKTEAFF.

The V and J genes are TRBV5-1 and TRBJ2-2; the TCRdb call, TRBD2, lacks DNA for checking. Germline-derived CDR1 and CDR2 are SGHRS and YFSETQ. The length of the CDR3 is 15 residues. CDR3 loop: CASRSGLMNTGELFF.

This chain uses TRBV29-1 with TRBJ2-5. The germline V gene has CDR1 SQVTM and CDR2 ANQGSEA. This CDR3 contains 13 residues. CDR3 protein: CSVVLWAGETQYF. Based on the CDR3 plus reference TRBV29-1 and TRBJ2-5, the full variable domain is SAVISQKPSRDICQRGTSLTIQCQVDSQVTMMFWYRQQPGQSLTLIATANQGSEATYESGFVIDKFPISRPNLTFSTLTVSNMSPEDSSIYLCSVVLWAGETQYFGPGTRLLVL.

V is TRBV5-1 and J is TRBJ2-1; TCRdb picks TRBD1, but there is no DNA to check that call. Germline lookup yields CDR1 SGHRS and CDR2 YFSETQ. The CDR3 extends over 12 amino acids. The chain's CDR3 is CASSLRDTQQFF.

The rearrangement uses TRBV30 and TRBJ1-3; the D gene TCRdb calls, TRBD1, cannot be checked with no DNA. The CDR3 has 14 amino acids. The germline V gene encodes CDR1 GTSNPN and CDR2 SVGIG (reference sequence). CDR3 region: CAWAQGATGNTIYF.